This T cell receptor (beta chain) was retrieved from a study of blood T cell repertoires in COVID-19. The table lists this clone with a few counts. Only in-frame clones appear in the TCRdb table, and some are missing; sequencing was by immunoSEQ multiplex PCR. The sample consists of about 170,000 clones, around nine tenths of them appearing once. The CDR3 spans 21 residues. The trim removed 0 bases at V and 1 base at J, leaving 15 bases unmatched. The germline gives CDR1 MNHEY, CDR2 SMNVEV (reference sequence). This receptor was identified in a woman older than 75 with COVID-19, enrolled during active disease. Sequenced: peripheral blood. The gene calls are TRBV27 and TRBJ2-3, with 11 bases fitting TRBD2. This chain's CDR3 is CASSLSISILAGGAGTDTQYF. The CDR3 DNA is TGTGCCAGCAGTTTATCGATTAGTATTCTAGCGGGAGGCGCTGGCACAGATACGCAGTATTTT.